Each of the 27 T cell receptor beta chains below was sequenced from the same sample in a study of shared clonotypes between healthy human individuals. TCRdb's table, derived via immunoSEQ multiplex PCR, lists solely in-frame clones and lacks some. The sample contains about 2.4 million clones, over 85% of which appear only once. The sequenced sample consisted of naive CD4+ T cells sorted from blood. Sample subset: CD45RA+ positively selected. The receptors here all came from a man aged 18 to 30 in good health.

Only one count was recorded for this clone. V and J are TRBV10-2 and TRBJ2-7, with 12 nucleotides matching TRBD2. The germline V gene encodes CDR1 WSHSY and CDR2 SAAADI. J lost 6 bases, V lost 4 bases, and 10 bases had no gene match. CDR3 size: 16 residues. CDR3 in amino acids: CASSAIKASGRAEQYF. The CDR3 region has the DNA TGCGCCAGCAGTGCCATTAAGGCTAGCGGGAGGGCCGAGCAGTACTTC.

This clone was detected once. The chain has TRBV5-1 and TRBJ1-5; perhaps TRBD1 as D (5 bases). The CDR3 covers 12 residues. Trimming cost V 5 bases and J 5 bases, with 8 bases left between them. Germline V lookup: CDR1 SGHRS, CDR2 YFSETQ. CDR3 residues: CASRRDHQPQHF. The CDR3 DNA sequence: TGCGCCAGCAGACGGGACCATCAGCCCCAGCATTTT.

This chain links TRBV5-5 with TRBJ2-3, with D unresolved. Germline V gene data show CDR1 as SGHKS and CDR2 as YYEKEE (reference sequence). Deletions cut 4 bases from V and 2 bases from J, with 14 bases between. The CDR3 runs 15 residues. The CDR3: CASSAEPRPTDTQYF. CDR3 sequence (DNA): TGTGCCAGCAGCGCAGAACCCAGACCCACAGATACGCAGTATTTT.

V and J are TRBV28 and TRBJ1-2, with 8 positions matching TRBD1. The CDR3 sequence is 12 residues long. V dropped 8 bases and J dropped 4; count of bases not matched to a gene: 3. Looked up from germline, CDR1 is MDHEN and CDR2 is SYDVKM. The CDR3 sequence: CASQGAGYGYTF. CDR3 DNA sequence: TGTGCCAGCCAGGGGGCGGGCTATGGCTACACCTTC.

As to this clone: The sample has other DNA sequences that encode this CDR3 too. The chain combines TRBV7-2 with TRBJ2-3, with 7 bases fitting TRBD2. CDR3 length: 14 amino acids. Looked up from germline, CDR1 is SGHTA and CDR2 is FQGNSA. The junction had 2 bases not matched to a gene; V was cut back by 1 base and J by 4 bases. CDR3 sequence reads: CASSLGGSADTQYF. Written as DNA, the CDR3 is TGTGCCAGCAGCTTAGGCGGGAGTGCAGATACGCAGTATTTT. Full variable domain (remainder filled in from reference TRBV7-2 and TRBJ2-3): GAGVSQSPSNKVTEKGKDVELRCDPISGHTALYWYRQSLGQGLEFLIYFQGNSAPDKSGLPSDRFSAERTGGSVSTLTIQRTQQEDSAVYLCASSLGGSADTQYFGPGTRLTVL.

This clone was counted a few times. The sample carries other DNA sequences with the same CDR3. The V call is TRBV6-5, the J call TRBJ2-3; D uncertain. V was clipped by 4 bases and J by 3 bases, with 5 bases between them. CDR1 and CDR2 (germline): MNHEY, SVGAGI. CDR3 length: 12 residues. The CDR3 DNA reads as TGTGCCAGCAGTTCTACGACAGATACGCAGTATTTT. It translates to CASSSTTDTQYF.

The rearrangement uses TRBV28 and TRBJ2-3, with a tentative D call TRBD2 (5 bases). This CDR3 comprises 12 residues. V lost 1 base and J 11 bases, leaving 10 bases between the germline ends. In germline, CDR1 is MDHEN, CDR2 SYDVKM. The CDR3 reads CASSLSSGKQYF. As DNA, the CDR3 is TGTGCCAGCAGTTTATCGTCGGGGAAGCAGTATTTT.

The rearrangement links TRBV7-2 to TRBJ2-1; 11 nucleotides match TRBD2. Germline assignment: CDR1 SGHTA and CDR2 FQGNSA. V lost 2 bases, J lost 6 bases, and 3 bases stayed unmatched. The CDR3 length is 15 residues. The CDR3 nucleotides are TGTGCCAGCAGCTTACTAGCGGGAGGTACCAATGAGCAGTTCTTC. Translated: CASSLLAGGTNEQFF.

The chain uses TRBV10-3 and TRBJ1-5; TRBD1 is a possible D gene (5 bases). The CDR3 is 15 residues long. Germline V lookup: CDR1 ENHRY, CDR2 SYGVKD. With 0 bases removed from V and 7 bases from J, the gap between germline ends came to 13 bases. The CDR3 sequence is CAISESIGVGQPQHF. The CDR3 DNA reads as TGTGCCATCAGTGAGTCGATAGGGGTAGGCCAGCCCCAGCATTTT.

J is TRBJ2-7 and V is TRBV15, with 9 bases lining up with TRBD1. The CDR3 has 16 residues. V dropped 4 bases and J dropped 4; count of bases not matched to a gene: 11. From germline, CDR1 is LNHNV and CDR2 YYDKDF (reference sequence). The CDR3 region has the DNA TGTGCCACCAGCAACCGACTCGGGGACAGGGAGTACGAGCAGTACTTC. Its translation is CATSNRLGDREYEQYF.

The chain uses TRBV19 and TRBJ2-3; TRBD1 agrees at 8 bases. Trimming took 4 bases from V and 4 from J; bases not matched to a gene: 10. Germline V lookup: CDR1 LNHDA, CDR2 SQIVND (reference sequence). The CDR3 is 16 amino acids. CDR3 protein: CASSTPDRGLADTQYF. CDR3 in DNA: TGTGCCAGTAGTACCCCCGACAGGGGCTTGGCAGATACGCAGTATTTT.

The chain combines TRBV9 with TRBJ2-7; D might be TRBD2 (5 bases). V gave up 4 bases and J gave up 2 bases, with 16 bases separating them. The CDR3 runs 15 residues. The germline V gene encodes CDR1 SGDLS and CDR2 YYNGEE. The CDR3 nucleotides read TGTGCCAGCAGCCCAAGGAGCGGAGACACCTACGAGCAGTACTTC. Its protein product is CASSPRSGDTYEQYF.

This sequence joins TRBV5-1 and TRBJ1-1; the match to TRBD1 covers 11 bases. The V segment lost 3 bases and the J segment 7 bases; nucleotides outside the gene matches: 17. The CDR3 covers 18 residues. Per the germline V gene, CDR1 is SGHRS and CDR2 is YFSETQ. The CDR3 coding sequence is TGCGCCAGCAGCTGGGAACGACCGGGACAGGGGGAAAAAAGTGAAGCTTTCTTT. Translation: CASSWERPGQGEKSEAFF. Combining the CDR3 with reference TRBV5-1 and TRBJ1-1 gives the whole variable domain KAGVTQTPRYLIKTRGQQVTLSCSPISGHRSVSWYQQTPGQGLQFLFEYFSETQRNKGNFPGRFSGRQFSNSRSEMNVSTLELGDSALYLCASSWERPGQGEKSEAFFGQGTRLTVV.

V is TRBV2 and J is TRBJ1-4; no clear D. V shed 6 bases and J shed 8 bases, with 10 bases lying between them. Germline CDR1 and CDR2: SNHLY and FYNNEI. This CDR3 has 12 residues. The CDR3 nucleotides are TGTGCCAGCAGCGTCGGAGGGGAAAAACTGTTTTTT. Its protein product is CASSVGGEKLFF.

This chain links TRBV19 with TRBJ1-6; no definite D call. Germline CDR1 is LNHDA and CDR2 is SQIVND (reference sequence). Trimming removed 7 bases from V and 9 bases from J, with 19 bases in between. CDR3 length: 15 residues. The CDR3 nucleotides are TGTGCCAGTACCGAGACTGGGGTCTTGGGTTCACCCCTCCACTTT. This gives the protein CASTETGVLGSPLHF.

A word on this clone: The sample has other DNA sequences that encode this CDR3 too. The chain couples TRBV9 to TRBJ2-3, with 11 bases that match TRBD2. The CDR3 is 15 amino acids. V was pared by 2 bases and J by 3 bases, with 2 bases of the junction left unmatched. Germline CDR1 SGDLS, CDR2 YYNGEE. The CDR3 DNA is TGTGCCAGCAGCGTCTCTAGCGGGAGGACAGATACGCAGTATTTT. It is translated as CASSVSSGRTDTQYF.

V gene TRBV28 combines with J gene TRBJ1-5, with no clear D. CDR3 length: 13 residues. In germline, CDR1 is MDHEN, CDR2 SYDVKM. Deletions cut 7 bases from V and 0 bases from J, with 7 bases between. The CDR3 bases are TGTGCCAGCATCTCGAGTAGCAATCAGCCCCAGCATTTT. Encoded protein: CASISSSNQPQHF.

CDR3 sequence reads: CASSLPGVTYEQYF. The CDR3 DNA reads TGTGCCAGCAGCTTGCCAGGGGTCACCTACGAGCAGTACTTC. The chain links TRBV5-6 to TRBJ2-7; a possible D gene is TRBD1 (6 bases). The CDR3 consists of 14 residues. V was pared by 1 base and J by 2 bases, with 10 bases between. Germline V gives CDR1 SGHDT, CDR2 YYEEEE.

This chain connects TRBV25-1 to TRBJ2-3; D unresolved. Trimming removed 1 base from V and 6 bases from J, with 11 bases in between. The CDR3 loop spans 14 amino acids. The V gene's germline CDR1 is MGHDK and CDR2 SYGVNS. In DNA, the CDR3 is TGTGCCAGCAGTGAATTGAGGAGCAAGGATACGCAGTATTTT. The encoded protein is CASSELRSKDTQYF.

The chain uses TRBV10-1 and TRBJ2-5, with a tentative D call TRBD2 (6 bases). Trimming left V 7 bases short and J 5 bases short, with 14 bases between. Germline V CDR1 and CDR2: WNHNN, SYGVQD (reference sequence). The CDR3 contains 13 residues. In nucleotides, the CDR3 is TGCGCCAGCAAAGCCAGCGGGTCGGAGACCCAGTACTTC. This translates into CASKASGSETQYF.

The CDR3 spells CASSPRTDVTYEQYF. DNA of the CDR3: TGTGCCAGCAGCCCCAGGACAGATGTGACCTACGAGCAGTACTTC. This chain links TRBV5-4 with TRBJ2-7; perhaps TRBD1 as D (6 bases). Trimming removed 4 bases at V and 2 bases at J, with 16 bases between. The germline V gene encodes CDR1 SGHNT and CDR2 YYREEE (reference sequence). There are 15 residues in the CDR3.

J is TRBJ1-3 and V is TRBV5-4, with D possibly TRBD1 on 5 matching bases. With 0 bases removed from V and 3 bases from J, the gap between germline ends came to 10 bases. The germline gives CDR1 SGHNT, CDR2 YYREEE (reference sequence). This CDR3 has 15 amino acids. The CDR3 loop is CASSLDQGGGNTIYF. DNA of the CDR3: TGTGCCAGCAGCTTGGATCAGGGTGGTGGAAACACCATATATTTT.

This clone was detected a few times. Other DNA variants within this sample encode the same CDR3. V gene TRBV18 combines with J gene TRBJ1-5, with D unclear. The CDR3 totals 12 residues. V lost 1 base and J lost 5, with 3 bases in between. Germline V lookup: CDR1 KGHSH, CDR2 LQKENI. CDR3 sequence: CASSPRDQPQHF. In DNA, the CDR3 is TGTGCCAGCTCACCACGGGATCAGCCCCAGCATTTT.

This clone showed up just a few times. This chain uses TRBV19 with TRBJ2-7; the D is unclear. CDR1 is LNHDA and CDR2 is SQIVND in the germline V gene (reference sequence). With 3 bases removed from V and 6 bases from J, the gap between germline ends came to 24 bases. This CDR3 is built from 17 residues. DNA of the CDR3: TGTGCCAGTAGTATGGGTGGTGGTGGCAGCACAACGGGCGAGCAGTACTTC. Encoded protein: CASSMGGGGSTTGEQYF.

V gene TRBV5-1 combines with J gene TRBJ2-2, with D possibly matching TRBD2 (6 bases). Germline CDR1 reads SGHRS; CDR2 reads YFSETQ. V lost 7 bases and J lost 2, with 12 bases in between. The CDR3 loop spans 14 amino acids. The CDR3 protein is CASCPEGNTGELFF. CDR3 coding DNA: TGCGCCAGCTGTCCGGAGGGCAACACCGGGGAGCTGTTTTTT.

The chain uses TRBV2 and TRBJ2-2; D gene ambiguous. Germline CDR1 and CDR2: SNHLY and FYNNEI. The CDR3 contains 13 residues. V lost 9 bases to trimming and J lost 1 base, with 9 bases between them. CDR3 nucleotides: TGTGCCAGTGACACGGGGAACACCGGGGAGCTGTTTTTT. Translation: CASDTGNTGELFF.

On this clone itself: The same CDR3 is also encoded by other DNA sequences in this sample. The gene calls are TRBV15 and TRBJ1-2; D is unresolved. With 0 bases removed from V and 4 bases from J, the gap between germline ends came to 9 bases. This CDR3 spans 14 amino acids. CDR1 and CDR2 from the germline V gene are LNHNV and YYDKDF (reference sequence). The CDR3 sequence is CATSRDKTAYGYTF. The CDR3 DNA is TGTGCCACCAGCAGAGATAAAACAGCCTATGGCTACACCTTC.